This is a list of T cell receptor beta chains from one sample in a study of cytomegalovirus exposure and HLA in healthy donors. Sequencing used immunoSEQ multiplex PCR; TCRdb keeps in-frame clones, though not all of them. This sample carries over 150,000 clones, 60% to 80% of them seen once, and the ten largest clones take 2% to 2.5%. Sequencing was carried out using PBMCs. The origin of the receptors is a man aged 45-65 years in good health and CMV-seropositive. Each CDR3 is given with its conserved first and last residue. The order of the fields is J gene, D gene, V gene, clone size, CDR3 length, CDR3 DNA, CDR3 protein. D genes are given only for firm matches. Size is omitted from some rows. Given values are once, few, many or a class for expanded clones.

>TRBJ1-1|-|TRBV4-3|-|14
TGCGCCAGCAGCCGACAGTACCTCAAGACTGAAGCTTTCTTT
CASSRQYLKTEAFF
>TRBJ1-1|TRBD1|TRBV6-5|-|15
TGTGCCAGCAGTCGTACGGACAGGGCGGTGACTGAAGCTTTCTTT
CASSRTDRAVTEAFF
>TRBJ1-2|-|TRBV11-2|-|15
TGTGCCAGCAGCTTAGATCGCAGGGAGGACTATGGCTACACCTTC
CASSLDRREDYGYTF
>TRBJ1-2|TRBD1|TRBV7-7|-|16
TGTGCTAGCAGCCCAGACCTGGACAGGGGGAACTATGGCTACACCTTC
CASSPDLDRGNYGYTF
>TRBJ2-7|TRBD2|TRBV4-2|-|17
TGTGCCAGCAGCCAAGATTCCTTGGGACTAGCCTCGGGGGAGCAGTACTTC
CASSQDSLGLASGEQYF
>TRBJ2-1|-|TRBV18|-|16
TGTGCCAGCTCACCAGAGTCGCGGGGGCTCTACAATGAGCAGTTCTTC
CASSPESRGLYNEQFF
>TRBJ1-4|-|TRBV5-1|-|16
TGCGCCAGCAGCTCACAACCCGTTGCAACTAATGAAAAACTGTTTTTT
CASSSQPVATNEKLFF
>TRBJ1-1|-|TRBV27|-|15
TGTGCCAGCAGTTCATCTGGGGGCTTGAACACTGAAGCTTTCTTT
CASSSSGGLNTEAFF
>TRBJ2-7|TRBD1|TRBV9|-|14
TGTGCCAGCAGCGATGGACAGGGGGTGGACGAGCAGTACTTC
CASSDGQGVDEQYF
>TRBJ1-2|-|TRBV6-5|-|15
TGTGCCAGCAAGGAACTCAAGGCAGGCCACTATGGCTACACCTTC
CASKELKAGHYGYTF
>TRBJ2-1|TRBD2|TRBV11-2|-|14
TGTGCCAGCAGCACTAGCGGGGGGGGTTTTGAGCAGTTCTTC
CASSTSGGGFEQFF
>TRBJ2-1|TRBD1|TRBV9|few|15
TGTGCCAGCAGCGTAGCTACAGGGGGCTACAATGAGCAGTTCTTC
CASSVATGGYNEQFF
>TRBJ1-6|-|TRBV7-9|-|13
TGTGCCAGCAGCTACGACAGGATTTCACCCCTCCACTTT
CASSYDRISPLHF
>TRBJ2-1|-|TRBV4-3|-|16
TGCGCCAGCAGCCATGCCGACAGGCTCTCCTACAATGAGCAGTTCTTC
CASSHADRLSYNEQFF
>TRBJ2-3|-|TRBV6-5|-|16
TGTGCCAGCAGTTACCGGGCGGGATCTTTGGCAGATACGCAGTATTTT
CASSYRAGSLADTQYF
>TRBJ1-1|-|TRBV6-6|few|12
TGTGCCAGCAGCCTAAAAGGGGAAAGGGCTTTCTTT
CASSLKGERAFF
>TRBJ2-3|-|TRBV18|-|14
TGTGCCAGCTCACTCGACTATAACACAGATACGCAGTATTTT
CASSLDYNTDTQYF
>TRBJ1-4|-|TRBV6-5|-|12
TGTGCCAGCAGTCCCACGGTGGAAAAACTGTTTTTT
CASSPTVEKLFF
>TRBJ2-1|TRBD2|TRBV18|-|16
TGTGCCAGCTCACCACGACTAGCGGGGGGTAACAATGAGCAGTTCTTC
CASSPRLAGGNNEQFF
>TRBJ2-1|TRBD1|TRBV29-1|-|12
TGCAGCGTTGGGGACAGGGGGCCTGAGCAGTTCTTC
CSVGDRGPEQFF
>TRBJ2-5|TRBD2|TRBV5-8|-|15
TGTGCCAGCAGCTTGGGCGCGGGGGAACAAGAGACCCAGTACTTC
CASSLGAGEQETQYF
>TRBJ1-3|TRBD1|TRBV19|-|17
TGTGCCAGTGCAAATTCGCCGGGACAGGGCTCTGGAAACACCATATATTTT
CASANSPGQGSGNTIYF
>TRBJ2-7|TRBD2|TRBV6-5|-|16
TGTGCCAGCAGTTACTCGACTAGCGACCTAACCTACGAGCAGTACTTC
CASSYSTSDLTYEQYF
>TRBJ2-7|-|TRBV9|-|14
TGTGCCAGCAGGCCCGACACCGCCTCCTACGAGCAGTACTTC
CASRPDTASYEQYF
>TRBJ1-1|-|TRBV11-3|once|13
TGTGCCAGCAGCTTAAGCGAACTCACTGAAGCTTTCTTT
CASSLSELTEAFF
>TRBJ2-7|TRBD1|TRBV18|-|14
TGTGCCAGCTCACCGCCGGGACAGGGCTACGAGCAGTACTTC
CASSPPGQGYEQYF
>TRBJ1-1|-|TRBV11-2|-|13
TGTGCCAGCAGCATGTTCAGGAACACTGAAGCTTTCTTT
CASSMFRNTEAFF
>TRBJ1-5|-|TRBV4-1|few|14
TGCGCCAGCAGCCAAGTGGGGGGGCAGCAGCCCCAGCATTTT
CASSQVGGQQPQHF
>TRBJ1-5|TRBD1|TRBV6-6|-|15
TGTGCCAGCACCTATGACAGGGCTTACAATCAGCCCCAGCATTTT
CASTYDRAYNQPQHF
>TRBJ1-6|-|TRBV15|-|16
TGTGCCACCAGCAGTCCACAGGGCGTTCAGAATTCACCCCTCCACTTT
CATSSPQGVQNSPLHF
>TRBJ2-7|-|TRBV6-1|-|17
TGTGCCAGCAGTGAACTCCCGCAGACTGACAGCTCCTACGAGCAGTACTTC
CASSELPQTDSSYEQYF
>TRBJ1-2|-|TRBV5-1|-|15
TGCGCCAGCAGCTCTTCCGGGAGGAAGGAGGATGGCTACACCTTC
CASSSSGRKEDGYTF
>TRBJ2-4|-|TRBV6-5|-|14
TGTGCCAGCAGTTTGTCGTTAGCCAAAAACATTCAGTACTTC
CASSLSLAKNIQYF
>TRBJ2-3|-|TRBV13|few|16
TGTGCCAGCAGTTTAGTCAGGGGGGTGAGCACAGATACGCAGTATTTT
CASSLVRGVSTDTQYF
>TRBJ2-3|-|TRBV6-5|-|15
TGTGCCAGCAGTTACGCGGGACTGATTACAGATACGCAGTATTTT
CASSYAGLITDTQYF
>TRBJ1-2|TRBD1|TRBV6-6|-|15
TGTGCCAGCAGTGACTACTCCGGGACAGGTTTTGGCTACACCTTC
CASSDYSGTGFGYTF
>TRBJ2-2|TRBD2|TRBV15|-|15
TGTGCCACCAGCAGGGGACTACCGAACACCGGGGAGCTGTTTTTT
CATSRGLPNTGELFF
>TRBJ1-2|-|TRBV4-2|-|14
TGTGCCAGCAGCCAAGCCCTTAATTGGGCTGGCTACACCTTC
CASSQALNWAGYTF
>TRBJ1-1|TRBD1|TRBV28|-|18
TGTGCCAGCAGTTTATGGGAGGGTCAGGGGCCTACAGGGGCTGAAGCTTTCTTT
CASSLWEGQGPTGAEAFF
>TRBJ2-7|TRBD1|TRBV4-2|-|15
TGTGCCAGCAGCCAAGCAGGGACAGCTTCCTACGAGCAGTACTTC
CASSQAGTASYEQYF
>TRBJ2-7|TRBD1|TRBV5-1|-|15
TGCGCCAGCAGCTTGGTGGGACAGGGGGCGTACGAGCAGTACTTC
CASSLVGQGAYEQYF
>TRBJ2-1|-|TRBV10-2|-|16
TGCGCCAGCAGTGACACCGGGACTTCACTTAACAATGAGCAGTTCTTC
CASSDTGTSLNNEQFF
>TRBJ2-1|TRBD2|TRBV4-1|-|15
TGCGCCAGCAGCCACGATAGCGGGGGGGCCAATGAGCAGTTCTTC
CASSHDSGGANEQFF
>TRBJ1-1|-|TRBV4-1|-|14
TGCGCCAGCAGCCAAGACAGAAACAGGGCCGAAGCTTTCTTT
CASSQDRNRAEAFF
>TRBJ2-7|TRBD1|TRBV7-9|-|16
TGTGCCAGCAGCTTAGAAGGTGGGACAGCTTCCTACGAGCAGTACTTC
CASSLEGGTASYEQYF
>TRBJ1-2|-|TRBV25-1|-|13
TGTGCCAGCAGTGACCCCGGGGACTATGGCTACACCTTC
CASSDPGDYGYTF
>TRBJ2-1|TRBD1|TRBV5-4|-|14
TGTGCCAGCAGTGACAGGGTTTCCTACAATGAGCAGTTCTTC
CASSDRVSYNEQFF
>TRBJ1-2|TRBD1|TRBV5-1|-|14
TGCGCCAGCAGCTTAGGACAGGGTCCCTATGGCTACACCTTC
CASSLGQGPYGYTF
>TRBJ2-7|TRBD2|TRBV27|-|17
TGTGCCAGCAGTTTATCGGGAGGGACTAGCGGTAGCTACGAGCAGTACTTC
CASSLSGGTSGSYEQYF
>TRBJ1-1|-|TRBV5-1|few|15
TGCGCCAGCAGCTTGTCTTTGGCCATGAACACTGAAGCTTTCTTT
CASSLSLAMNTEAFF
>TRBJ1-2|TRBD1|TRBV7-9|-|15
TGTGCCAGCAGCTTAGGGACAGGGGGCTACTATGGCTACACCTTC
CASSLGTGGYYGYTF
>TRBJ1-1|-|TRBV7-2|-|15
TGTGCCAGCAGCGCTGACTCCATGCAGCACACTGAAGCTTTCTTT
CASSADSMQHTEAFF
>TRBJ2-2|TRBD2|TRBV7-2|-|18
TGTGCCAGCAGCTTAGTGGGGCTAGCGGGGGACCACACCGGGGAGCTGTTTTTT
CASSLVGLAGDHTGELFF